The next 15 T cell receptor beta chains were all read from a single sample in a study of neurological immune-mediated disorders. TCRdb re-derived calls from the 5' RACE reads in MiXCR, one entry per CDR3 protein. The table records roughly 18,000 distinct CDR3 sequences, roughly a quarter of them present only once. The sample comprised PBMCs. The receptors were gathered from a man aged 50 to 60 with HTLV-1-associated myelopathy (HAM/TSP).

The chain has TRBV3-1 and TRBJ1-6, with 7 bases matching TRBD1. The CDR3 has 13 amino acids. Trimming cost V 5 bases and J 8 bases; bases outside gene matches: 3. Germline V lookup: CDR1 LGHDT, CDR2 YNNKEL (reference sequence). The CDR3 is CASSDRVYSPLHF. CDR3 nucleotides: TGTGCCAGCAGCGACAGGGTGTATTCACCCCTCCACTTT.

This sequence joins TRBV5-1 and TRBJ2-1; maybe TRBD2 (7 bases). CDR1 is SGHRS and CDR2 is YFSETQ in the germline V gene. The CDR3 length is 13 residues. V was trimmed by 0 bases and J by 15 bases, leaving 16 bases between them. CDR3 amino acids: CASSLGGGGLPFF. In nucleotides, the CDR3 is TGCGCCAGCAGCTTGGGAGGCGGGGGCCTCCCGTTCTTC.

This clonotype was picked up a small number of times. A read error may produce the germline difference seen at one junction end. The chain recombines TRBV3-1 with TRBJ1-3; weak D call: TRBD1 (5 bases). Germline values: CDR1 LGHDT, CDR2 YNNKEL (reference sequence). The CDR3 is 15 residues long. The CDR3 DNA reads TGTGCCAGCAGCCAAGATAGAGGGGCTGGGAACACCATATATTTT. Residues: CASSQDRGAGNTIYF.

Only one count was recorded for this clonotype. This chain connects TRBV4-2 to TRBJ1-5; no clear D. The germline V gene encodes CDR1 LGHNA and CDR2 YNFKEQ. CDR3 length equals 14 residues. V lost 1 base and J 7 bases, leaving 11 bases between the germline ends. The DNA for the CDR3 is TGTGCCAGCAGCCAAGGACCTTTAGAGCAGCCCCAGCATTTT. It translates to CASSQGPLEQPQHF.

The V gene is TRBV7-9, the J gene TRBJ2-7, with 8 bases matching TRBD1. Germline V CDR1 and CDR2: SEHNR, FQNEAQ (reference sequence). CDR3 length: 13 residues. This CDR3 reads CAGKADRGYEQYF. CDR3 nucleotides: TGTGCGGGTAAGGCCGACAGGGGCTACGAGCAGTACTTC.

As to this clonotype: Because the CDR3's place on the DNA is in doubt, the DNA is left out and the CDR3 is given as listed by TCRdb. The rearrangement joins TRBV5-6 to TRBJ2-1; TRBD2, the D gene given by the table, was not confirmed from the DNA. The CDR3 extends over 19 residues, inclusive of both ends. The germline gives CDR1 SGHDT, CDR2 YYEEEE. CDR3 region: CASSFYICSAIPPGNEQFF.

This clonotype has just a few counts. The chain couples TRBV5-1 to TRBJ2-7, with 12 bases identical to TRBD1. Unmatched junction bases numbered 2, after V lost 0 bases and J lost 4 bases. The CDR3 has 15 amino acids. Germline CDR1 SGHRS, CDR2 YFSETQ. CDR3 sequence: CASSLAGQGAYEQYF. The CDR3 DNA is TGCGCCAGCAGCTTGGCGGGACAGGGGGCTTACGAGCAGTACTTC.

By sample fraction, this clonotype is medium-sized (0.01 to 0.1%). The chain links TRBV18 to TRBJ1-4; D is unclear. Trimming took 3 bases from V and 7 from J, leaving 12 bases between them. This CDR3 is 14 amino acids long. Germline CDR1 and CDR2: KGHSH and LQKENI. CDR3 residues: CASSPTAAGEKLFF. The DNA for the CDR3 is TGTGCCAGCTCACCTACCGCCGCGGGTGAAAAACTGTTTTTT.

This clonotype was seen at least ten times. The V gene is TRBV7-2, the J gene TRBJ2-4; TRBD1 agrees at 10 bases. Losses at the gene ends were 5 bases for V and 5 bases for J; bases not matched to a gene: 9. Germline CDR1 is SGHTA and CDR2 is FQGNSA. The CDR3 contains 16 residues. CDR3 in amino acids: CASSLRSGTGENIQYF. CDR3 coding DNA: TGTGCCAGCAGCCTACGTTCGGGGACAGGGGAAAACATTCAGTACTTC.

This chain joins TRBV14 and TRBJ1-2, with 10 bases identical to TRBD1. The CDR3 loop spans 16 amino acids. CDR1 and CDR2 from the germline V gene are SGHDN and FVKESK. Germline trimming cut 3 bases from V and 4 bases from J; bases unmatched to any gene: 8. The CDR3 DNA reads as TGTGCCAGCAGCCACCTGGACAGGGGGTTTAGCTATGGCTACACCTTC. It specifies CASSHLDRGFSYGYTF.

Concerning this clonotype: One end of the junction varies from germline; a read error may be responsible. The chain employs TRBV10-3 and TRBJ1-1; weak D call: TRBD1 (5 bases). The length of the CDR3 is 14 residues. Germline V gene lookup returns CDR1 ENHRY and CDR2 SYGVKD. The CDR3: CAISVGEGNTEAFF. The CDR3 bases are TGTGCAATCAGTGTAGGGGAGGGGAACACTGAAGCTTTCTTT.

The chain couples TRBV20-1 to TRBJ2-3; 8 nucleotides match TRBD2. Germline lookup yields CDR1 DFQATT and CDR2 SNEGSKA (reference sequence). The CDR3 spans 14 residues. J was trimmed by 3 bases and V by 2 bases; bases with no gene match: 4. The DNA of the CDR3 is TGCAGTGCTAGACGCGGGGGGATAACAGATACGCAGTATTTT. It is translated as CSARRGGITDTQYF.

The chain has TRBV20-1 and TRBJ1-5; D is unresolved. V was pared by 5 bases and J by 0 bases, with 8 bases between. CDR3 length: 13 amino acids. Germline V lookup: CDR1 DFQATT, CDR2 SNEGSKA (reference sequence). The DNA of the CDR3 is TGCAGTGCTGAACACCATAGCAATCAGCCCCAGCATTTT. The encoded protein is CSAEHHSNQPQHF.

The count of this clonotype is one. This chain connects TRBV20-1 to TRBJ2-2; TRBD2 agrees at 10 bases. The ends lost 0 bases at V and 8 bases at J; junction bases unmatched: 12. The germline V gene has CDR1 DFQATT and CDR2 SNEGSKA (reference sequence). The length of the CDR3 is 17 residues. CDR3 protein: CSARDTQREGPRGELFF. The CDR3 nucleotides read TGCAGTGCTAGAGATACCCAGCGGGAGGGCCCGCGGGGGGAGCTGTTTTTT.

There are many counts of this clonotype. This sequence joins TRBV7-6 and TRBJ1-1; 7 nucleotides line up with TRBD1. CDR1 and CDR2 (germline): SGHVS, FNYEAQ. This CDR3 comprises 16 residues. J gave up 0 bases and V 5 bases, and 9 bases lay outside the gene matches. Here the CDR3 DNA reads TGTGCCAGCAGCCCCCCCAGGGGGGAGATGAACACTGAAGCTTTCTTT. It translates to CASSPPRGEMNTEAFF.